The entry that follows covers one T cell receptor (beta chain) sequence. Its specificity is unknown. The sample is drawn from a study of cytomegalovirus exposure and HLA in healthy donors. Study conclusions and caveats: A later examination showed that TCR association rates differed by HLA locus, with DRB1 most and HLA-C fewest.

Primers: 60 Vbeta forward and 13 Jbeta reverse. Method: immunoSEQ multiplex PCR; TCRdb's copy keeps in-frame clones and lacks some. The repertoire includes approximately 160,000 clones, around 80% of them detected once, and over 4.5% sits in the top ten. In germline, CDR1 is MDHEN, CDR2 SYDVKM. Unmatched junction bases numbered 9, after V lost 6 bases and J lost 2 bases. The CDR3 length is 16 residues. The sequence was obtained from a male donor in good health and CMV-seronegative. The source material was PBMCs. This sequence joins TRBV28 and TRBJ2-7; the match to TRBD2 covers 11 bases. CDR3 bases: TGTGCCAGCAGCCCTAGGACTAGCGGGTCCCCCTACGAGCAGTACTTC. It translates to CASSPRTSGSPYEQYF. Looking up the rest from reference TRBV28 and TRBJ2-7 gives the full variable domain: DVKVTQSSRYLVKRTGEKVFLECVQDMDHENMFWYRQDPGLGLRLIYFSYDVKMKEKGDIPEGYSVSREKKERFSLILESASTNQTSMYLCASSPRTSGSPYEQYFGPGTRLTVT.